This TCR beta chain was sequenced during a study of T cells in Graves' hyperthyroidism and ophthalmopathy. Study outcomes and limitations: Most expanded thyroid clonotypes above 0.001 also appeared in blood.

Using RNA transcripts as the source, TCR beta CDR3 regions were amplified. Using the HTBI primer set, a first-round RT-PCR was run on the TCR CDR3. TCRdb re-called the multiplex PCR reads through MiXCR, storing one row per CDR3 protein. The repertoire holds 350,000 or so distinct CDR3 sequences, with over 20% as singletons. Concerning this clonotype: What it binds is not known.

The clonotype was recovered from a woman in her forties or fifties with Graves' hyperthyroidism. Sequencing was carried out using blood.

CDR3 bases: TGTGCCAGCAGTTCAAGCGTTGATAGCAATCAGCCCCAGCATTTT. Its translation is CASSSSVDSNQPQHF. This chain connects TRBV2 to TRBJ1-5; no definite D call. Between the trimmed V and J ends, which lost 5 bases and 0 bases, there was a span of 11 bases. CDR3 size: 15 residues. CDR1 SNHLY and CDR2 FYNNEI come from the germline V gene.